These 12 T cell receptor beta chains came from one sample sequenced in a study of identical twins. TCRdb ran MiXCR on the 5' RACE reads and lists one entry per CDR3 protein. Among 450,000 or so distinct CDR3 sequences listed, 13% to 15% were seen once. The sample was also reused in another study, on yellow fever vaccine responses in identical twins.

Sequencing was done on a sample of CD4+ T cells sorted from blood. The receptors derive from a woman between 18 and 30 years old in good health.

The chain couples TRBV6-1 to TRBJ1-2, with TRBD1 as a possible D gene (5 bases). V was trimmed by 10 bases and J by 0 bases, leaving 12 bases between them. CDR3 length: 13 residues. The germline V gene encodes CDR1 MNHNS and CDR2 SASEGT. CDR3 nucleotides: TGTGCCACAATCCCGGGGCCTAACTATGGCTACACCTTC. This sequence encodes CATIPGPNYGYTF.

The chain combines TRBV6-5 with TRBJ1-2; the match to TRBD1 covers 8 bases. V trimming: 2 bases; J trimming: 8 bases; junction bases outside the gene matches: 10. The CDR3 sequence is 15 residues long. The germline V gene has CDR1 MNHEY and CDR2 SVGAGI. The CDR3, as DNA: TGTGCCAGCAGTTACCTGGACAGGGTATCACAGGGCTACACCTTC. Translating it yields CASSYLDRVSQGYTF.

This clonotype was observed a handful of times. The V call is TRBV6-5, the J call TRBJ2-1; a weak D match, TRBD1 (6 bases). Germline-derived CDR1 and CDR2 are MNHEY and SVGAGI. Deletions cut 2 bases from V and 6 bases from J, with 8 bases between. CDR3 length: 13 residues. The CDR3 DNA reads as TGTGCCAGCAGTTACGAAGGGGGCAATGAGCAGTTCTTC. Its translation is CASSYEGGNEQFF.

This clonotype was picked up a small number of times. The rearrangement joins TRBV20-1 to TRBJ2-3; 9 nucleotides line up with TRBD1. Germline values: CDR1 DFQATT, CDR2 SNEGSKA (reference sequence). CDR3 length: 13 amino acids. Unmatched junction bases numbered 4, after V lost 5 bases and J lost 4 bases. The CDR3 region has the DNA TGCAGTGCTGGGGGACAGGGTGCAGATACGCAGTATTTT. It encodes CSAGGQGADTQYF.

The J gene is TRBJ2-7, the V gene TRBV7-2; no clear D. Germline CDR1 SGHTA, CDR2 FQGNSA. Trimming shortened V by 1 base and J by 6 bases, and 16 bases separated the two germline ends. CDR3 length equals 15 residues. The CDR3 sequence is CASSLEVGIVFEQYF. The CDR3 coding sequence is TGTGCCAGCAGCTTAGAGGTCGGTATCGTCTTCGAGCAGTACTTC.

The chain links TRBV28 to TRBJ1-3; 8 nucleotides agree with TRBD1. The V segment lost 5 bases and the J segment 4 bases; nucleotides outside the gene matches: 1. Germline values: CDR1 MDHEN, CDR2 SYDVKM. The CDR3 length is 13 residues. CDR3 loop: CASSRQGGNTIYF. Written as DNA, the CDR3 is TGTGCCAGCAGTCGACAGGGGGGAAACACCATATATTTT.

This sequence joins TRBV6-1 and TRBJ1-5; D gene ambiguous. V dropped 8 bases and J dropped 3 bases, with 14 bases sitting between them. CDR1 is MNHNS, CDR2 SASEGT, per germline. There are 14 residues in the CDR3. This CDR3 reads CASSTVRYNQPQHF. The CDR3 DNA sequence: TGTGCCAGCTCCACGGTCAGATACAATCAGCCCCAGCATTTT.

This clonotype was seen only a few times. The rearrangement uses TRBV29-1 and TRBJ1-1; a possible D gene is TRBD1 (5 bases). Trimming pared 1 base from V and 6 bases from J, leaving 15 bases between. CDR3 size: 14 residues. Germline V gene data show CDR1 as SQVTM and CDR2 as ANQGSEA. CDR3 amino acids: CSVEVWGGRPEAFF. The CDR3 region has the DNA TGCAGCGTTGAAGTTTGGGGGGGTCGGCCTGAAGCTTTCTTT. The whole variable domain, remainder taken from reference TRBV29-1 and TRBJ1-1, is SAVISQKPSRDICQRGTSLTIQCQVDSQVTMMFWYRQQPGQSLTLIATANQGSEATYESGFVIDKFPISRPNLTFSTLTVSNMSPEDSSIYLCSVEVWGGRPEAFFGQGTRLTVV.

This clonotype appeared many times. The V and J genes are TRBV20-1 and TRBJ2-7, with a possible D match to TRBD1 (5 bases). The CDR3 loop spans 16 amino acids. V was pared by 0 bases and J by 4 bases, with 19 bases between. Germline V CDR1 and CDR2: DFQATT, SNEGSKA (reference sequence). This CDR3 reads CSAREGTGWQSYEQYF. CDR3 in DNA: TGCAGTGCTAGAGAAGGAACAGGCTGGCAATCTTACGAGCAGTACTTC.

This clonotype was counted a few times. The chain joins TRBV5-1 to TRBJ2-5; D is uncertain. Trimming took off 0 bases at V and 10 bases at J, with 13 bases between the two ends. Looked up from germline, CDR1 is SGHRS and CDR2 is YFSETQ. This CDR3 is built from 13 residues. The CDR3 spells CASSLESAGRQYF. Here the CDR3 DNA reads TGCGCCAGCAGCTTGGAGTCAGCTGGACGCCAGTACTTC.

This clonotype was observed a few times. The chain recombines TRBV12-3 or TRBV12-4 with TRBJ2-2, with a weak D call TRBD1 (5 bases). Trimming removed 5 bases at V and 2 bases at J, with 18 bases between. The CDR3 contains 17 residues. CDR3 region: CASSEPSVGLNTGELFF. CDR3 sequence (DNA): TGTGCCAGCAGTGAACCCTCGGTGGGGCTAAACACCGGGGAGCTGTTTTTT.

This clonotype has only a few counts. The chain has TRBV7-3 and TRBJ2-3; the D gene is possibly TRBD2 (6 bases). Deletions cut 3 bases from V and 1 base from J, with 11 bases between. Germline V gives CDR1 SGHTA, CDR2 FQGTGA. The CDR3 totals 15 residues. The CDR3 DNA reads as TGTGCCAGCAGCTTTGGGGTAGCGGGCACAGATACGCAGTATTTT. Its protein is CASSFGVAGTDTQYF.